Presented here are 5 T cell receptor beta chains from one specimen sequenced in a study of T cells in localized non-small cell lung cancer. Method: immunoSEQ multiplex PCR; TCRdb's copy keeps in-frame clones and lacks some. The sample lists 9,000 to 13,000 clones; roughly 84% were seen once. The sample was peripheral blood, taken before any cancer treatment. These receptors all come from a male donor older than 55 with stage III lung adenocarcinoma.

The J gene is TRBJ2-7, the V gene TRBV23-1; D ambiguous. TRBV23-1 is treated as an ORF (open reading frame) with a function not yet certain. The ends were cut back, 4 bases at V and 6 bases at J, with 19 bases in the middle. This CDR3 has 15 amino acids. Here the CDR3 reads CASSRTKVGSREQYF. CDR3 nucleotides: TGCGCCAGCAGTCGAACAAAGGTAGGGTCACGCGAGCAGTACTTC.

The chain joins TRBV7-9 to TRBJ1-5, with D hard to call. The CDR3 runs to 13 residues. Trimming took off 5 bases at V and 4 bases at J, with 9 bases between the two ends. Per germline, CDR1 SEHNR and CDR2 FQNEAQ (reference sequence). CDR3: CASSTAANQPQHF. The DNA of the CDR3 is TGTGCCAGCAGCACCGCCGCTAATCAGCCCCAGCATTTT.

V and J are TRBV7-9 and TRBJ1-1, with TRBD1 identical over 7 bases. The CDR3 has 12 residues. V was pared by 1 base and J by 8 bases, with 1 base of the junction left unmatched. The germline gives CDR1 SEHNR, CDR2 FQNEAQ (reference sequence). CDR3 coding DNA: TGTGCCAGCAGCTTAGGCAGGGGGGAAGCTTTCTTT. Its protein is CASSLGRGEAFF.

The chain employs TRBV5-4 and TRBJ1-6, with 10 bases lining up with TRBD1. CDR1 and CDR2 (germline): SGHNT, YYREEE (reference sequence). This CDR3 comprises 15 residues. Trimming took 4 bases from V and 10 from J; bases not matched to a gene: 8. The CDR3 loop is CASSLGDRGRSPLHF. Here the CDR3 DNA reads TGTGCCAGCAGCCTTGGTGACAGGGGGCGATCACCCCTCCACTTT.

The chain is built from TRBV11-3 and TRBJ1-1; 8 nucleotides match TRBD1. Trimming at V came to 3 bases and at J to 4 bases, leaving 1 base not matched to a gene. Per the germline V gene, CDR1 is SGHNT and CDR2 is YENEEA. The CDR3 runs 13 residues. The DNA for the CDR3 is TGTGCCAGCAGCTTGACAGGGGCCACTGAAGCTTTCTTT. It translates to CASSLTGATEAFF.